The sequence of this T cell receptor beta chain was determined in a study of blood T cell repertoires in COVID-19. Study-wide context: Collection of acute and convalescent COVID-19 samples took place in the United States, Italy and Spain. PBMCs, B-cell-depleted T cells, or T cells provided the cDNA or gDNA that made up the material.

Methods used by the authors: How many nucleated cells were present was estimated from reference gene primer amplification. TCRdb's copy holds only in-frame clones and misses some; the assay was immunoSEQ multiplex PCR. Clonal size and the V and J genes are those of that table, whereas D and trimming came from the DNA. The sample yields 250,000 to 350,000 clones, approximately 86% seen once. Germline trimming cut 3 bases from V and 7 bases from J; bases unmatched to any gene: 5. This CDR3 has 14 amino acids. Germline CDR1 and CDR2: KGHSH and LQKENI. Sequenced: peripheral blood. The chain carries TRBV18 and TRBJ1-4; 7 bases align to TRBD1. This TCR derives from a woman in her fifties or sixties who had recovered from COVID-19. This CDR3 reads CASSPVGGSEKLFF. The CDR3 nucleotides are TGTGCCAGCTCACCGGTAGGGGGCAGTGAAAAACTGTTTTTT.